These 7 T cell receptor beta chains were all obtained from the same sample, sequenced in a study of post-analysis software for immune sequencing data. Findings of the study overall: TRBV segments more frequent in patients than in controls numbered several and included TRBV5-6, TRBV5-1 and TRBV20-1.

Built from TCR beta cDNA, the libraries had unique molecular identifiers in them. TCRdb redid the calling of the PCR reads with MiXCR, one entry per CDR3 protein. The table records about 770,000 distinct CDR3 sequences, under 60% of them present only once. The antigens these receptors bind are not known. What was sequenced was blood. These receptors were obtained from a girl aged 10 to 17 with multiple sclerosis.

The chain employs TRBV7-9 and TRBJ1-2; D gene unclear. Trimming took off 1 base at V and 8 bases at J, with 8 bases between the two ends. Germline V gene sequence: CDR1 SEHNR, CDR2 FQNEAQ (reference sequence). This CDR3 is 12 amino acids long. The CDR3 reads CASSLGNKGYTF. The CDR3 DNA follows: TGTGCCAGCAGCTTAGGAAATAAGGGCTACACCTTC. Full variable domain (missing parts from reference TRBV7-9 and TRBJ1-2): DTGVSQNPRHKITKRGQNVTFRCDPISEHNRLYWYRQTLGQGPEFLTYFQNEAQLEKSRLLSDRFSAERPKGSFSTLEIQRTEQGDSAMYLCASSLGNKGYTFGSGTRLTVV.

The CDR3 DNA reads as TGCGCCAGCAGCTTGGGGGGCGTGGGTCCGAACTATGGCTACACCTTC. As protein: CASSLGGVGPNYGYTF. The rearrangement links TRBV5-1 to TRBJ1-2; D possibly corresponds to TRBD1 (5 bases). CDR1 is SGHRS, CDR2 YFSETQ, per germline. V lost 0 bases and J 2 bases, leaving 14 bases between the germline ends. The CDR3 runs 16 residues.

This clonotype was found a few times. One end of the junction varies from germline; a read error may be responsible. This chain links TRBV5-1 with TRBJ2-1; D uncertain. This CDR3 is 14 amino acids long. Germline V gene lookup returns CDR1 SGHRS and CDR2 YFSETQ. The DNA for the CDR3 is TGCGCCGGCAGCTTGGGCCCCCTTGGGAATGAGCAGTTCTTC. This translates into CAGSLGPLGNEQFF.

The CDR3 reads CASSPYLTSGGEETQYF. The CDR3 region has the DNA TGTGCCAGCAGCCCTTACTTGACTAGCGGAGGGGAAGAGACCCAGTACTTC. J is TRBJ2-5 and V is TRBV6-1, with TRBD2 identical over 9 bases. V lost 6 bases and J lost 3; bases outside the gene matches: 14. Germline assignment: CDR1 MNHNS and CDR2 SASEGT. CDR3 length: 17 residues.

The rearrangement joins TRBV4-3 to TRBJ1-1; the D is unclear. The germline CDR1 and CDR2 sequences are LGHNA and YSLEER. CDR3 size: 15 residues. With 0 bases removed from V and 1 base from J, the gap between germline ends came to 9 bases. In nucleotides, the CDR3 is TGCGCCAGCAGCCAAGATCATGGTGGGAACACTGAAGCTTTCTTT. Protein product: CASSQDHGGNTEAFF.

The chain couples TRBV20-1 to TRBJ2-1, with 8 bases that match TRBD2. The germline V gene has CDR1 DFQATT and CDR2 SNEGSKA (reference sequence). The CDR3 runs 12 residues. Trimming took 6 bases from V and 6 from J; bases not matched to a gene: 4. As DNA, the CDR3 is TGCAGTGCCGTCGGGAGGGCCAATGAGCAGTTCTTC. Its translation is CSAVGRANEQFF.

The chain couples TRBV24-1 to TRBJ1-5, with TRBD1 as a possible D gene (5 bases). V was shortened by 3 bases and J by 3 bases, with 11 bases between the two germline ends. This CDR3 has 15 amino acids. CDR1 and CDR2 from the germline V gene are KGHDR and SFDVKD. The CDR3 nucleotides are TGTGCCACCAGTGATGCTGGGGGGGTCAATCAGCCCCAGCATTTT. It translates to CATSDAGGVNQPQHF.